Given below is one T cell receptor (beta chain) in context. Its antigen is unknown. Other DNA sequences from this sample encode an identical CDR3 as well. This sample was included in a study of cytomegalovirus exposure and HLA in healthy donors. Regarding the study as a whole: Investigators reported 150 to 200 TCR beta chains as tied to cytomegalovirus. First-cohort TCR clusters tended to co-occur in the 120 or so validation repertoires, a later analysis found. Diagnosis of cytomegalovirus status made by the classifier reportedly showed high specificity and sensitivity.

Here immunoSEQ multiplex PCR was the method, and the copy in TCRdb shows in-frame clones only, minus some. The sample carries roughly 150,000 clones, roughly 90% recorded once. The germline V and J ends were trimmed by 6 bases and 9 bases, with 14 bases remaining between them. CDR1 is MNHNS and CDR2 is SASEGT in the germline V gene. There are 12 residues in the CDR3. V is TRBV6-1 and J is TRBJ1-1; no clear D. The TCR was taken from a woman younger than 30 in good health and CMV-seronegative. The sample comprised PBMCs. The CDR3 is CASSADSSQAFF. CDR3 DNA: TGTGCCAGCAGCGCGGATAGCTCTCAAGCTTTCTTT.